What follows are 2 T cell receptor beta chains derived from one specimen sequenced in a study of T cell changes during pregnancy in multiple sclerosis. Sequencing used immunoSEQ multiplex PCR; TCRdb keeps in-frame clones, though not all of them. The sample has roughly 83,000 clones, about 90% seen once. The specimen was PBMCs, collected in the first trimester of pregnancy. These receptors were taken from a female donor in good health, serving as a control in a pregnancy study. Some clones in this sample may be carry-over from other donors' samples.

The chain couples TRBV7-9 to TRBJ1-5; the D gene is possibly TRBD1 (5 bases). The CDR3 runs 14 residues. Trimming cost V 5 bases and J 6 bases, with 14 bases left between them. Germline loops: CDR1 SEHNR, CDR2 FQNEAQ (reference sequence). This CDR3 is CASSPGTNGQPQHF. Here the CDR3 DNA reads TGTGCCAGCAGCCCGGGGACTAACGGTCAGCCCCAGCATTTT.

CDR3 sequence reads: CASSLGQRFTDTQYF. The CDR3 DNA sequence: TGCGCCAGCAGCTTGGGGCAGCGTTTTACAGATACGCAGTATTTT. V usage is TRBV5-1 and J usage is TRBJ2-3, with D unclear. Between the trimmed V and J ends, which lost 0 bases and 3 bases, there was a span of 11 bases. The CDR3 spans 15 residues. The V gene's germline CDR1 is SGHRS and CDR2 YFSETQ.